These T cell receptor beta chains were read from a single sample in a study of OX40 agonist ivuxolimab in advanced cancers. The protocol was immunoSEQ multiplex PCR, while the TCRdb copy is restricted to in-frame clones and leaves out a portion. The sample lists approximately 50,000 clones; approximately 90% were seen once. The source material was CD4+ or CD8+ T cells sorted from blood, sampled in a trial of the OX40 agonist ivuxolimab. The receptor set was obtained from an adult with an advanced solid tumor such as melanoma, head and neck, liver or kidney cancer. The CDR3 runs from the conserved cysteine through the conserved F or W. A D gene is named only where the DNA matches it firmly. Clone size is not always given. Where it is, it says once, few, many or a class for expanded clones.

v_gene	j_gene	abundance	d_gene	CDR3nt	CDR3aa
TRBV4-1	TRBJ1-2	NA	NA	TGCGCCAGCAGCCAAGATACAGGGAGTGGGCGCTACACCTTC	CASSQDTGSGRYTF
TRBV7-8	TRBJ2-1	NA	TRBD1	TGTGCCAGCAACGGACAGGGGGCTTCTAGGGGGAATGAGCAGTTCTTC	CASNGQGASRGNEQFF
TRBV5-7	TRBJ2-4	NA	TRBD1	TGTGCCAGCAGCTTGGAAGCAGGGGGCTGTTCCAAAAACATTCAGTACTTC	CASSLEAGGCSKNIQYF
TRBV30	TRBJ1-2	once	NA	TGTGCCTGGAGTGTAGGCATAAGCTATGGCTACACCTTC	CAWSVGISYGYTF
TRBV7-9	TRBJ1-1	NA	TRBD1	TGTGCCAGCAGCTTAGCAGACAGGGGGAACACTGAAGCTTTCTTT	CASSLADRGNTEAFF
TRBV4-1	TRBJ2-3	NA	NA	TGCGCCAGCAGCCAAGAGGTCCAGGGCACAGATACGCAGTATTTT	CASSQEVQGTDTQYF
TRBV4-1	TRBJ2-1	NA	TRBD2	TGCGCCAGCAGCCAAAGCGGGGGGGAAATGAATGAGCAGTTCTTC	CASSQSGGEMNEQFF
TRBV6-1	TRBJ2-7	NA	TRBD2	TGTGCCAGCAGTATAGCGGGGGGATCCTACGAGCAGTACTTC	CASSIAGGSYEQYF
TRBV11-2	TRBJ2-5	NA	TRBD2	TGTGCCAGCAGCCTCACTAGCGGGGGGGGAGGAGAGACCCAGTACTTC	CASSLTSGGGGETQYF
TRBV30	TRBJ2-7	few	NA	TGTGCCTGGAGGCCCCCCAAGGGCAGGGGATCCTACGAGCAGTACTTC	CAWRPPKGRGSYEQYF
TRBV5-4	TRBJ2-7	NA	NA	TGTGCCAGCAGCTTCGGTGAGTCCTACGAGCAGTACTTC	CASSFGESYEQYF
TRBV2	TRBJ2-5	NA	NA	TGTGCCAGCAAACCGGGACGGACGATGGGGGAGACCCAGTACTTC	CASKPGRTMGETQYF
TRBV27	TRBJ2-2	NA	NA	TGTGCCAGCAGTCTCGCAACCGATTTTTCAAACACCGGGGAGCTGTTTTTT	CASSLATDFSNTGELFF
TRBV19	TRBJ1-2	NA	NA	TGTGCCAGTACCGCCCGGGAGGGATCGCATGGCTACACCTTC	CASTAREGSHGYTF
TRBV14	TRBJ2-5	NA	NA	TGTGCCAGCAGCCCCTTTACGGGGTCACAAGAGACCCAGTACTTC	CASSPFTGSQETQYF
TRBV9	TRBJ2-7	NA	TRBD1	TGTGCCAGCAGCGGCGACAGGGGGAGTCCCTACGAGCAGTACTTC	CASSGDRGSPYEQYF
TRBV2	TRBJ2-3	few	TRBD2	TGTGCCAGCAGGGAACTAGCGGGGGGTAGAACAGATACGCAGTATTTT	CASRELAGGRTDTQYF
TRBV7-9	TRBJ1-2	NA	TRBD1	TGTGCCAGCAGCCCAGGGACAGGGGTTGGCTACACCTTC	CASSPGTGVGYTF
TRBV2	TRBJ1-1	once	NA	TGTGCCAGCAGTGAAACGGTGGGTAGCACTGAAGCTTTCTTT	CASSETVGSTEAFF
TRBV30	TRBJ1-1	NA	NA	TGTGCCTGGGCGTATGGTACAGCTGAAGCTTTCTTT	CAWAYGTAEAFF
TRBV5-1	TRBJ1-1	NA	NA	TGCGCCAGCAGCTCAGACAGGTCGAACACTGAAGCTTTCTTT	CASSSDRSNTEAFF
TRBV19	TRBJ2-7	few	NA	TGTGCCAGTAGTATTTCGCACGGCTCCTACGAGCAGTACTTC	CASSISHGSYEQYF
TRBV9	TRBJ1-1	few	NA	TGTGCCAGCAGTGAACACATGAACACTGAAGCTTTCTTT	CASSEHMNTEAFF
TRBV5-1	TRBJ1-3	NA	TRBD1	TGCGCCAGCGGCCTCGGGACAGGCCTCTCTGGAAACACCATATATTTT	CASGLGTGLSGNTIYF
TRBV4-1	TRBJ2-1	NA	NA	TGCGCCAGCAGCCTCCTGGGGCCCGGCGGGGTTCCCGAGCAGTTCTTC	CASSLLGPGGVPEQFF
TRBV7-9	TRBJ2-5	NA	NA	TGTGCCAGCAGCTTCCACAAGGGACTCGGGGAGACCCAGTACTTC	CASSFHKGLGETQYF
TRBV19	TRBJ1-1	NA	NA	TGTGCCAGTAGTATGGGGTTGAGCACTGAAGCTTTCTTT	CASSMGLSTEAFF
TRBV7-2	TRBJ2-7	NA	NA	TGTGCCAGCAGCTTAGCGTTCACAGGAGCCTCCTACGAGCAGTACTTC	CASSLAFTGASYEQYF
TRBV9	TRBJ1-1	NA	NA	TGTGCCAGCAGCGTTGGGGGGCAATTGAACACTGAAGCTTTCTTT	CASSVGGQLNTEAFF
TRBV16	TRBJ1-1	NA	NA	TGTGCCAGCAGCCTCTTGGGGGAGGGAGAATCTACTGAAGCTTTCTTT	CASSLLGEGESTEAFF
TRBV7-8	TRBJ1-5	NA	NA	TGTGCCAGCAGCCCTTCTGGGACGGCGGCTGGGCCCCAGCATTTT	CASSPSGTAAGPQHF
TRBV6-5	TRBJ1-2	NA	NA	TGTGCCAGCAGCCTACCGGGGGATCGCTATGGCTACACCTTC	CASSLPGDRYGYTF
TRBV7-8	TRBJ2-1	NA	NA	TGTGCCAGCAGCTTAAGTCAGGGGCGGAATGAGCAGTTCTTC	CASSLSQGRNEQFF
TRBV9	TRBJ2-1	NA	TRBD1	TGTGCCAGCAGCACCGGGACAGGGGGGGAGCAGTTCTTC	CASSTGTGGEQFF
TRBV4-2	TRBJ1-4	NA	TRBD1	TGTGCCAGCAGTGAGGGACAGGGTAATGAAAAACTGTTTTTT	CASSEGQGNEKLFF
TRBV13	TRBJ2-5	NA	TRBD2	TGTGCCAGCAGCTCTATAGCGGGGGGCATCCAAGAGACCCAGTACTTC	CASSSIAGGIQETQYF
TRBV16	TRBJ1-2	NA	TRBD1	TGTGCCAGCAGCCAGGGTGGGACAGAAGCATCTGGCTACACCTTC	CASSQGGTEASGYTF
TRBV6-5	TRBJ2-3	NA	NA	TGTGCCAGCAGTTACTCGATTCAGGGTTCCGATACGCAGTATTTT	CASSYSIQGSDTQYF
TRBV7-9	TRBJ2-1	NA	TRBD1	TGTGCCAGCAGCTTAGCGACAGGGAGCCCCTACAATGAGCAGTTCTTC	CASSLATGSPYNEQFF
TRBV6-4	TRBJ2-2	NA	TRBD1	TGTGCCAGCAGTGTGACAGGGGAGACCGGGGAGCTGTTTTTT	CASSVTGETGELFF
TRBV6-1	TRBJ2-3	NA	TRBD2	TGTGCCAGCAGTGAAGTACTAGCGGGGGGGCCTGAGAATACGCAGTATTTT	CASSEVLAGGPENTQYF
TRBV4-1	TRBJ1-2	once	NA	TGCGCCAGCAGCCAAGAGGGAGGCGGTGGTATTGATAACTATGGCTACACCTTC	CASSQEGGGGIDNYGYTF
TRBV7-6	TRBJ1-1	medium-sized	NA	TGTGCCAGCAGCTTTGGGGTGGACACTGAAGCTTTCTTT	CASSFGVDTEAFF
TRBV19	TRBJ1-1	NA	NA	TGTGCCATAGGGGGGGACTCTTCTATGGAAGCTTTCTTT	CAIGGDSSMEAFF